This T cell receptor (beta chain) is drawn from a study of beta chain features in type 1 diabetes. The investigators reverse transcribed all of the isolated RNA, so they sequenced expressed TCRB transcripts. Sequencing was performed with immunoSEQ multiplex PCR; in TCRdb, only in-frame clones are kept and a portion is missing. The sample lists approximately 360,000 clones, 10% to 15% occurring once. Whole-study findings and limits: PCR might pick shorter templates more often, in the same way for patients and controls. For Type 1 diabetes patients, all four CD4+ subsets carried TCRB CDR3s that were moderately but significantly shorter. VDJ junctions sequenced from type 1 diabetes patients showed fewer insertions and more deletions. Naive, central memory and regulatory TCRB repertoires appeared more similar among patients than healthy donors.

Looked up from germline, CDR1 is SGHNT and CDR2 is YENEEA. The CDR3 extends over 14 amino acids. V trimming: 4 bases; J trimming: 2 bases; junction bases outside the gene matches: 1. This clone appeared a few times. Its antigen is unknown. V and J are TRBV11-3 and TRBJ2-7, with 11 bases aligning to TRBD1. The origin of this receptor is a woman between 18 and 29 years old with type 1 diabetes. Sequencing was carried out using naive CD4+ T cells from blood. The DNA of the CDR3 is TGTGCCAGCAGCTCGGGACAGGGGGCCTACGAGCAGTACTTC. It specifies CASSSGQGAYEQYF. Drawing the rest from reference TRBV11-3 and TRBJ2-7, the complete variable domain is EAGVVQSPRYKIIEKKQPVAFWCNPISGHNTLYWYLQNLGQGPELLIRYENEEAVDDSQLPKDRFSAERLKGVDSTLKIQPAELGDSAVYLCASSSGQGAYEQYFGPGTRLTVT.